This T cell receptor (beta chain) is drawn from a study of blood T cell repertoires in COVID-19. The germline CDR1 and CDR2 sequences are LGHDT and YNNKEL (reference sequence). The CDR3 runs 18 residues. Trimming shortened V by 0 bases and J by 3 bases, and 20 bases separated the two germline ends. Under the authors' procedure: The authors estimated nucleated cell counts from reference gene primer amplification. Some clones are missing from TCRdb's copy, which holds only in-frame ones; the method was immunoSEQ multiplex PCR. V and J calls plus clone size are reproduced from that table; the DNA served to infer D and trimming. The repertoire holds 130,000 to 150,000 clones, with around nine tenths as singletons.

This chain links TRBV3-1 (or the pseudogene TRBV3-2) with TRBJ2-5; possibly TRBD1 for D (6 bases). Sequencing was done on a sample of peripheral blood. This TCR came from a human donor in a cohort sampled during active COVID-19. The CDR3 is CASSQDSGDLLTEETQYF. The CDR3, as DNA: TGTGCCAGCAGCCAAGACTCAGGGGACCTGCTAACTGAAGAGACCCAGTACTTC.